A single sample gave rise to the 14 T cell receptor beta chains below, sequenced in a study of molecular identifiers for immune sequencing clone quantification. Each CDR3 protein is one row after TCRdb ran MiXCR on the PCR reads. The sample includes more than 550,000 distinct CDR3 sequences, approximately 24% of them seen just once. The sequencing sample was made of naive CD8+ T cells from blood, with Jurkat cell RNA spiked in. Subset given: FACS-sorted CD8+CD4-CCR7+CD45RA+ naive T cells. The receptors originated from a human donor in good health. Some libraries in this study had Jurkat cell RNA spiked in.

In this sample, this clonotype turned up many times. The CDR3 here is CASSLSIGGETQYF. The CDR3 nucleotides are TGTGCCAGCAGCTTATCGATCGGTGGAGAGACCCAGTACTTC. This chain uses TRBV7-9 with TRBJ2-5; no reliable D call. The CDR3 sequence is 14 residues long. Germline values: CDR1 SEHNR, CDR2 FQNEAQ (reference sequence). Trimming took 2 bases from V and 4 from J, leaving 11 bases between them.

This chain uses TRBV7-2 with TRBJ1-1; D gene unclear. V was trimmed by 5 bases and J by 5 bases, leaving 12 bases between them. CDR1 is SGHTA and CDR2 is FQGNSA in the germline V gene. The CDR3 runs to 13 residues. This chain's CDR3 is CASSDWVGTEAFF. CDR3 sequence (DNA): TGTGCCAGCAGCGACTGGGTAGGAACTGAAGCTTTCTTT.

As concerns this clonotype: It may be a read error: a sequence one base away is much more abundant. CDR3 region: CSAVGRRTDTQYF. CDR3 nucleotides: TGCAGCGCCGTGGGGCGGCGGACAGATACGCAGTATTTT. The V and J genes are TRBV29-1 and TRBJ2-3; tentatively, D is TRBD1 (5 bases). The CDR3 runs 13 residues. V was trimmed by 7 bases and J by 3 bases, leaving 14 bases between them. In germline, CDR1 is SQVTM, CDR2 ANQGSEA.

As concerns this clonotype: At one boundary the junction diverges from the germline segment, which might be a read error. The chain couples TRBV28 to TRBJ2-7, with a weak D call TRBD2 (5 bases). This CDR3 has 9 amino acids. Looked up from germline, CDR1 is MDHEN and CDR2 is SYDVKM. CDR3 amino acids: CASGQEQSF. The CDR3 DNA follows: TGTGCGAGCGGTCAGGAGCAGTCCTTC.

This clonotype was picked up one time. The CDR3 region is CAISDHELVGGYCEQFF. In DNA form, the CDR3 reads TGTGCCATCAGTGACCACGAATTGGTTGGGGGCTACTGTGAGCAGTTCTTC. J is TRBJ2-1 and V is TRBV10-3; a weak D match, TRBD1 (6 bases). Germline CDR1 ENHRY, CDR2 SYGVKD. The CDR3 is 17 residues long. Trimming took 3 bases from V and 9 from J, leaving 24 bases between them.

About this clonotype itself: One end of the junction does not line up with germline, which may come from a read error. The rearrangement uses TRBV27 and TRBJ2-1; 8 bases are a match to TRBD1. Germline V gene lookup returns CDR1 MNHEY and CDR2 SMNVEV (reference sequence). CDR3 length: 15 residues. CDR3 nucleotide sequence: TGTGCCAGCAGTCTAACAGGGGGTTTGGGAAATGAGCAGTCCTTC. This sequence encodes CASSLTGGLGNEQSF.

This clonotype came up a few times. The J gene is TRBJ2-1, the V gene TRBV30, with D possibly matching TRBD1 (5 bases). This CDR3 contains 14 residues. Trimming took off 2 bases at V and 3 bases at J, with 11 bases between the two ends. Germline V gene lookup returns CDR1 GTSNPN and CDR2 SVGIG (reference sequence). CDR3 nucleotides: TGTGCCTGGAGTTCTCAGGGTTACTACAATGAGCAGTTCTTC. This codes for CAWSSQGYYNEQFF.

This clonotype was found many times. The CDR3 loop is CASRPAPIWAEAFF. CDR3 DNA: TGTGCCAGCAGACCGGCCCCAATCTGGGCTGAAGCTTTCTTT. The V gene is TRBV6-5, the J gene TRBJ1-1, with D uncertain. Germline assignment: CDR1 MNHEY and CDR2 SVGAGI. V was trimmed by 6 bases and J by 6 bases, leaving 17 bases between them. The CDR3 loop spans 14 amino acids.

The chain links TRBV7-2 to TRBJ2-3, with D tentatively TRBD1 or TRBD2 (5 bases each). V gave up 11 bases and J gave up 8 bases, with 26 bases separating them. The CDR3 sequence is 15 residues long. Germline values: CDR1 SGHTA, CDR2 FQGNSA. CDR3 DNA sequence: TGTGCCCGCCGCTTAGCCCCCGGGGCTCGCGCTACGCAGTATTTT. This gives the protein CARRLAPGARATQYF.

The chain employs TRBV3-1 and TRBJ2-5; D is possibly TRBD1 or TRBD2 (5 bases each). Germline CDR1 and CDR2: LGHDT and YNNKEL (reference sequence). The CDR3 totals 14 residues. Trimming left V 4 bases short and J 9 bases short, with 18 bases between. The CDR3: CASSLLRDGGSQYF. Here the CDR3 DNA reads TGTGCCAGCAGCCTTCTAAGGGACGGCGGGTCCCAGTACTTC.

V usage is TRBV18 and J usage is TRBJ1-4, with unresolved D. Trimming shortened V by 10 bases and J by 8 bases, and 17 bases separated the two germline ends. CDR1 is KGHSH, CDR2 LQKENI, per germline. The CDR3 is 13 residues long. This chain's CDR3 is CANSPRLDEKLFF. DNA for the CDR3: TGTGCCAACTCTCCAAGACTGGACGAAAAACTGTTTTTT.

The chain joins TRBV5-1 to TRBJ2-7, with D tentatively TRBD1 or TRBD2 (5 bases each). The CDR3 extends over 15 amino acids. The germline gives CDR1 SGHRS, CDR2 YFSETQ. V lost 0 bases and J 3 bases, leaving 13 bases between the germline ends. In nucleotides, the CDR3 is TGCGCCAGCAGCTTGGGTTACGGGGCTAGCTACGAGCAGTACTTC. Translated: CASSLGYGASYEQYF.

V and J are TRBV19 and TRBJ2-7, with D maybe TRBD2 (6 bases). Trimming removed 10 bases from V and 0 bases from J, with 10 bases in between. Germline-derived CDR1 and CDR2 are LNHDA and SQIVND (reference sequence). The CDR3 contains 12 residues. CDR3 amino acids: CATRGSSYEQYF. CDR3 sequence (DNA): TGTGCCACCCGGGGGTCCTCCTACGAGCAGTACTTC.

Note on this clonotype: No conserved phenylalanine or tryptophan ends this CDR3, so it is likely a read error. Written as DNA, the CDR3 is TGTGCCAGCTCACCCCGGGACTACTGGGATGAGCAGTTCTCC. This gives the protein CASSPRDYWDEQFS. The genes are TRBV18 and TRBJ2-1; 7 bases fit TRBD2. J was trimmed by 8 bases and V by 3 bases; bases with no gene match: 7. The CDR3 covers 14 residues. CDR1 is KGHSH and CDR2 is LQKENI in the germline V gene.